The 9 T cell receptor beta chains presented below share a single source sample, sequenced in a study of a mutant IDH1 vaccine in newly diagnosed glioma. Time point indicated: baseline, week 1 (first vaccination visit). Documented treatment: pre-vaccination baseline after standard-of-care therapy. TCRdb's copy holds only in-frame clones and misses some; the assay was immunoSEQ multiplex PCR. The sample lists about 92,000 clones; around 82% were seen once. The input for sequencing was PBMCs, taken from a glioma patient treated with radiotherapy, temozolomide or both. The receptor source for this set is a woman aged 45 to 65 with glioma.

DNA for the CDR3: TGTGCCAGCAGCGGGACTAGCGGGGCACAACAAGAGACCCAGTACTTC. This translates into CASSGTSGAQQETQYF. The V gene is TRBV9, the J gene TRBJ2-5; 12 positions match TRBD2. The CDR3 runs 16 residues. The germline gives CDR1 SGDLS, CDR2 YYNGEE. The V segment lost 3 bases and the J segment 2 bases; nucleotides outside the gene matches: 5.

The chain has TRBV19 and TRBJ2-3; 7 bases match TRBD1. Germline V gives CDR1 LNHDA, CDR2 SQIVND (reference sequence). Germline trimming cut 4 bases from V and 3 bases from J; bases unmatched to any gene: 10. CDR3 length: 16 amino acids. The CDR3 loop reads CASSTLPGQSTDTQYF. The CDR3 DNA follows: TGTGCCAGTAGTACCCTACCGGGACAGAGTACAGATACGCAGTATTTT.

V and J are TRBV4-3 and TRBJ1-1, with 7 positions matching TRBD1. Per germline, CDR1 LGHNA and CDR2 YSLEER. Unmatched junction bases numbered 7, after V lost 1 base and J lost 5 bases. CDR3 size: 15 residues. The CDR3 nucleotides are TGCGCCAGCAGCCAAGCACCGGGACAGACGACTGAAGCTTTCTTT. It codes for CASSQAPGQTTEAFF.

The CDR3 region has the DNA TGTGCCAGCTCACAGGCCAACACTGAAGCTTTCTTT. Translated, it gives CASSQANTEAFF. V is TRBV18 and J is TRBJ1-1; D gene ambiguous. Germline loops: CDR1 KGHSH, CDR2 LQKENI. The CDR3 is made up of 12 amino acids. Trimming stripped 4 bases from V and 2 bases from J, with 5 bases between.

This chain uses TRBV19 with TRBJ2-2, with D perhaps matching TRBD1 (7 bases). The CDR3 is 15 residues long. The ends were cut back, 3 bases at V and 6 bases at J, with 14 bases in the middle. Germline-derived CDR1 and CDR2 are LNHDA and SQIVND (reference sequence). This chain's CDR3 is CASSIRGAIPGELFF. The CDR3 nucleotides read TGTGCCAGTAGTATCAGGGGGGCGATTCCCGGGGAGCTGTTTTTT.

The rearrangement uses TRBV7-2 and TRBJ1-1; D perhaps matches TRBD1 (5 bases). The CDR3 consists of 15 residues. The germline V gene has CDR1 SGHTA and CDR2 FQGNSA. V shed 2 bases and J shed 3 bases, with 13 bases lying between them. The CDR3 loop is CASSLRGGADTEAFF. CDR3 DNA sequence: TGTGCCAGCAGCTTACGGGGGGGAGCTGACACTGAAGCTTTCTTT. Full variable domain (remainder filled in from reference TRBV7-2 and TRBJ1-1): GAGVSQSPSNKVTEKGKDVELRCDPISGHTALYWYRQSLGQGLEFLIYFQGNSAPDKSGLPSDRFSAERTGGSVSTLTIQRTQQEDSAVYLCASSLRGGADTEAFFGQGTRLTVV.

This clone was found a few times. The chain combines TRBV29-1 with TRBJ2-7; D not resolved. With 1 base removed from V and 1 base from J, the gap between germline ends came to 5 bases. Germline assignment: CDR1 SQVTM and CDR2 ANQGSEA. The CDR3 contains 12 residues. This CDR3 is CSVEGISYEQYF. The CDR3 nucleotides read TGCAGCGTTGAAGGTATTTCCTACGAGCAGTACTTC.

This chain joins TRBV6-1 and TRBJ2-7; D is perhaps TRBD1 (5 bases). CDR3 size: 13 residues. Germline values: CDR1 MNHNS, CDR2 SASEGT. The germline V and J ends were trimmed by 7 bases and 7 bases, with 17 bases remaining between them. CDR3 loop: CASIRGPPGEQYF. CDR3 in DNA: TGTGCCAGCATAAGGGGTCCTCCCGGGGAGCAGTACTTC.

V usage is TRBV19 and J usage is TRBJ2-7, with TRBD1 matching 11 bases. Germline V lookup: CDR1 LNHDA, CDR2 SQIVND (reference sequence). Unmatched junction bases numbered 7, after V lost 10 bases and J lost 2 bases. The CDR3 is 14 amino acids. CDR3 in DNA: TGTGCCACAAGACCGGGACAGGGGGCCTACGAGCAGTACTTC. Its protein is CATRPGQGAYEQYF.